Below are 5 T cell receptor beta chains sequenced from a single sample in a study of CD8 T cells in ankylosing spondylitis. TCRdb itself ran the 5' RACE reads through MiXCR, one entry per CDR3 protein. The sample has about 360,000 distinct CDR3 sequences, approximately 20% seen once. The sequenced material came from blood, either unsorted or a sorted T cell fraction (not recorded which). The receptors shown here come from a male donor with ankylosing spondylitis or in good health (not recorded which).

J is TRBJ2-5 and V is TRBV4-1; 8 bases map to TRBD2. The ends lost 2 bases at V and 5 bases at J; junction bases unmatched: 10. CDR3 length: 16 amino acids. Germline V gene lookup returns CDR1 MGHRA and CDR2 YSYEKL. CDR3: CASSQHGTSPRETQYF. The CDR3, as DNA: TGCGCCAGCAGCCAACATGGGACTAGTCCTCGGGAGACCCAGTACTTC.

The rearrangement links TRBV5-5 to TRBJ2-7; D possibly matches TRBD1 or TRBD2 (6 bases each). The ends were cut back, 2 bases at V and 5 bases at J, with 14 bases in the middle. Germline assignment: CDR1 SGHKS and CDR2 YYEKEE (reference sequence). This CDR3 region has 14 residues. Written as DNA, the CDR3 is TGTGCCAGCAGCTTAATGGGGGGCGGCGACGAGCAGTACTTC. Amino acid sequence: CASSLMGGGDEQYF.

The rearrangement joins TRBV20-1 to TRBJ2-1; D might be TRBD2 (5 bases). The germline V and J ends were trimmed by 1 base and 8 bases, with 9 bases remaining between them. Germline-derived CDR1 and CDR2 are DFQATT and SNEGSKA (reference sequence). The CDR3 covers 12 residues. CDR3 residues: CSARGFSDEQFF. The CDR3 DNA sequence: TGCAGTGCTAGAGGGTTTAGCGATGAGCAGTTCTTC.

The V and J genes are TRBV20-1 and TRBJ2-1; D call uncertain. CDR3 length: 15 residues. Per germline, CDR1 DFQATT and CDR2 SNEGSKA (reference sequence). V lost 1 base, J lost 0 bases, and 10 bases lay in between. The CDR3 loop is CSARAPGSSYNEQFF. The CDR3 DNA reads as TGCAGTGCTAGAGCCCCCGGAAGCTCCTACAATGAGCAGTTCTTC.

This clonotype was counted a few times. The chain carries TRBV7-9 and TRBJ2-5; D not certain. Germline V lookup: CDR1 SEHNR, CDR2 FQNEAQ (reference sequence). The V end lost 5 bases, the J end lost 2 bases, and 15 bases lay between the germline ends. The CDR3 covers 15 residues. The CDR3 nucleotides are TGTGCCAGCAGCCCCCGTGGAGAGTGGCAAGAGACCCAGTACTTC. Amino acids: CASSPRGEWQETQYF.